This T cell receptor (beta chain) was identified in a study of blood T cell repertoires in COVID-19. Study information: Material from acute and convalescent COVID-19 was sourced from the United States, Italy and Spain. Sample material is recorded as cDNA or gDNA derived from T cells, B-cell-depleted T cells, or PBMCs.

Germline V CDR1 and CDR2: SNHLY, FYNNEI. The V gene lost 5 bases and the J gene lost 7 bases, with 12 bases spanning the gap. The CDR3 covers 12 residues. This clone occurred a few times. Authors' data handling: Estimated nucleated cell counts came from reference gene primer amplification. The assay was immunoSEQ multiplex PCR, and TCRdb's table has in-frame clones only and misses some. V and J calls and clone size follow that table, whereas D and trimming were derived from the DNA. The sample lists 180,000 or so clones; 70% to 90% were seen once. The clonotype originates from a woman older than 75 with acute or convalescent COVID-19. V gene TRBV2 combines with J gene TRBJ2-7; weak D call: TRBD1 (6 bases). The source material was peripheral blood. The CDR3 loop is CASSPQRGEQYF. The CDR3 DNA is TGTGCCAGCAGTCCACAAAGGGGGGAGCAGTACTTC.